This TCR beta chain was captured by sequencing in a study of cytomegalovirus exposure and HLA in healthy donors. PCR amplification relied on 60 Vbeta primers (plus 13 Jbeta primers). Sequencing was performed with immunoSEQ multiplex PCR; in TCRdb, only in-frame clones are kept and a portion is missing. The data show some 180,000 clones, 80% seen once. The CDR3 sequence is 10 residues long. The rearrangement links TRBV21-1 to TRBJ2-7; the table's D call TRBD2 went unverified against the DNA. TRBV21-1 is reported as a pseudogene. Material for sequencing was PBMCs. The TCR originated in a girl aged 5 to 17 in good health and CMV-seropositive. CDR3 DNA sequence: TGTGCCCCCAAGGAGGACGAGCAGTACTTC. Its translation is CAPKEDEQYF.